Listed here are 12 T cell receptor beta chains from one sample, sequenced in a study of cytomegalovirus exposure and HLA in healthy donors. Both 60 Vbeta primers and 13 Jbeta primers went into the PCR. Sequencing used immunoSEQ multiplex PCR; TCRdb keeps in-frame clones, though not all of them. Seen in this sample are 75,000 to 90,000 clones; the ten most common clones hold 1.5%. Sequencing used PBMCs. These receptors were taken from a woman aged 55-75 years in good health and CMV-seronegative.

The chain carries TRBV13 and TRBJ2-7; maybe TRBD2 (7 bases). Germline CDR1 is PRHDT and CDR2 is FYEKMQ (reference sequence). V was cut by 1 base and J by 2 bases, with 21 bases left in between. The CDR3 contains 18 residues. The CDR3 here is CASSLEGEGRLAAYEQYF. The DNA of the CDR3 is TGTGCCAGCAGCTTAGAGGGGGAGGGAAGACTAGCCGCCTACGAGCAGTACTTC.

The J gene is TRBJ1-2, the V gene TRBV28, with 10 positions matching TRBD1. V lost 7 bases, J lost 7 bases, and 15 bases stayed unmatched. CDR1 is MDHEN and CDR2 is SYDVKM in the germline V gene. This CDR3 is 16 amino acids long. This CDR3 is CASKPGQGIYYGGYTF. CDR3 DNA sequence: TGTGCCAGCAAGCCGGGACAGGGGATTTATTATGGTGGCTACACCTTC.

CDR3 region: CASSLSGGSGNTIYF. The CDR3 DNA follows: TGTGCCAGCAGTTTATCGGGGGGATCTGGAAACACCATATATTTT. The chain is built from TRBV27 and TRBJ1-3, with a tentative D call TRBD1 (5 bases). CDR1 MNHEY and CDR2 SMNVEV come from the germline V gene (reference sequence). The CDR3 is made up of 15 amino acids. V gave up 0 bases and J gave up 1 base, with 7 bases separating them.

The rearrangement uses TRBV28 and TRBJ2-3; TRBD2 matches at 13 bases. Looked up from germline, CDR1 is MDHEN and CDR2 is SYDVKM. V lost 6 bases and J lost 0; bases outside the gene matches: 18. The CDR3 loop spans 21 amino acids. CDR3 nucleotides: TGTGCCAGCAGCTTAGGGCTAACTAGCGGGAGGGGTCCGGGGAGCACAGATACGCAGTATTTT. Translating gives CASSLGLTSGRGPGSTDTQYF.

The chain employs TRBV15 and TRBJ1-2; 7 bases fit TRBD1. Trimming cost V 7 bases and J 1 base; bases outside gene matches: 3. The CDR3 contains 13 residues. Germline CDR1 is LNHNV and CDR2 is YYDKDF (reference sequence). In DNA, the CDR3 is TGTGCCACCAATGACAGGGTTAACTATGGCTACACCTTC. As protein: CATNDRVNYGYTF.

The chain employs TRBV18 and TRBJ1-5; D might be TRBD1 (5 bases). V was shortened by 2 bases and J by 5 bases, with 13 bases between the two germline ends. Germline V CDR1 and CDR2: KGHSH, LQKENI. The CDR3 length is 15 residues. CDR3 nucleotide sequence: TGTGCCAGCTCACCAATATCGGGGGAAGATCAGCCCCAGCATTTT. Translating it yields CASSPISGEDQPQHF. The variable domain in full, with the rest retrieved from reference TRBV18 and TRBJ1-5, is NAGVMQNPRHLVRRRGQEARLRCSPMKGHSHVYWYRQLPEEGLKFMVYLQKENIIDESGMPKERFSAEFPKEGPSILRIQQVVRGDSAAYFCASSPISGEDQPQHFGDGTRLSIL.

The chain recombines TRBV4-1 with TRBJ2-3; 16 nucleotides match TRBD2. This CDR3 is built from 21 residues. The ends lost 3 bases at V and 1 base at J; junction bases unmatched: 13. CDR1 MGHRA and CDR2 YSYEKL come from the germline V gene. This CDR3 reads CASSHSPGTSGRGGGTDTQYF. CDR3 sequence (DNA): TGCGCCAGCAGCCATAGTCCCGGGACTAGCGGGAGGGGAGGGGGCACAGATACGCAGTATTTT.

This rearrangement joins TRBV6-5 to TRBJ1-6; no clear D. The germline V gene encodes CDR1 MNHEY and CDR2 SVGAGI. Trimming took off 7 bases at V and 8 bases at J, with 15 bases between the two ends. The CDR3 sequence is 14 residues long. In DNA, the CDR3 is TGTGCCAGCACCAAACAAGGAGGGTATTCACCCCTCCACTTT. Encoded protein: CASTKQGGYSPLHF.

J is TRBJ1-1 and V is TRBV5-1, with 8 bases aligning to TRBD1. The junction had 3 bases not matched to a gene; V was cut back by 5 bases and J by 0 bases. The length of the CDR3 is 14 residues. The germline gives CDR1 SGHRS, CDR2 YFSETQ. CDR3 protein: CASRGTGMNTEAFF. The CDR3 DNA follows: TGCGCCAGCAGGGGGACAGGCATGAACACTGAAGCTTTCTTT. Based on the CDR3 plus reference TRBV5-1 and TRBJ1-1, the full variable domain is KAGVTQTPRYLIKTRGQQVTLSCSPISGHRSVSWYQQTPGQGLQFLFEYFSETQRNKGNFPGRFSGRQFSNSRSEMNVSTLELGDSALYLCASRGTGMNTEAFFGQGTRLTVV.

This chain joins TRBV19 and TRBJ1-5, with TRBD1 matching over 8 bases. Trimming cost V 7 bases and J 2 bases; bases outside gene matches: 13. The CDR3 consists of 17 residues. Germline V gene sequence: CDR1 LNHDA, CDR2 SQIVND (reference sequence). CDR3 region: CASTRRSDRAGNQPQHF. The CDR3 DNA reads as TGTGCCAGTACCCGACGCTCGGACAGGGCCGGCAATCAGCCCCAGCATTTT.

The chain combines TRBV5-1 with TRBJ2-7; no clear D. Trimming took 0 bases from V and 0 from J, leaving 10 bases between them. The CDR3 has 15 amino acids. From germline, CDR1 is SGHRS and CDR2 YFSETQ. The CDR3, as DNA: TGCGCCAGCAGCTTGGACAGCCCGGTCTCCTACGAGCAGTACTTC. It encodes CASSLDSPVSYEQYF.

This chain links TRBV5-1 with TRBJ2-1; the match to TRBD2 covers 16 bases. Trimming took 4 bases from V and 8 from J; bases not matched to a gene: 9. Germline V gene data show CDR1 as SGHRS and CDR2 as YFSETQ. The CDR3 has 17 amino acids. The CDR3 here is CASSTGTSGRAADEQFF. The CDR3 DNA reads as TGCGCCAGCAGCACAGGGACTAGCGGGAGGGCAGCCGATGAGCAGTTCTTC.